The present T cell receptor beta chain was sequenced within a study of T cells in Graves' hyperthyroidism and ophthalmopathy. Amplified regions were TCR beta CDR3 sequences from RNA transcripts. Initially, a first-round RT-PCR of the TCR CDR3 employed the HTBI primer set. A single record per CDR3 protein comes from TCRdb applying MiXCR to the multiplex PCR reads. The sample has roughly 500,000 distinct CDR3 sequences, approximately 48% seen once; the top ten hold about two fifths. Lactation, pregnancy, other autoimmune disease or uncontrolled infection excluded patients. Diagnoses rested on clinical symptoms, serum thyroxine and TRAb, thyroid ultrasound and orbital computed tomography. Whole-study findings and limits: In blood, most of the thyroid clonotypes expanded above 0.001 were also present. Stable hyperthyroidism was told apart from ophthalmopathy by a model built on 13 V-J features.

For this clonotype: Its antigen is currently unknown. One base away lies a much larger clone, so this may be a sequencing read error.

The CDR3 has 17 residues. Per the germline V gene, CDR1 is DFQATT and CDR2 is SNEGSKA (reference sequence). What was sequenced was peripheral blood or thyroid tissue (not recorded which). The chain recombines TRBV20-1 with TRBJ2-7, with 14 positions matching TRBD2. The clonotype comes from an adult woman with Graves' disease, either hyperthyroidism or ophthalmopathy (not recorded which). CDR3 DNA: TGCAGTGCTAGACCCGGGACTAGCGGGAGATGGTCCTACGGGCAGTACTTC. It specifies CSARPGTSGRWSYGQYF.